Below are 29 T cell receptor beta chains sequenced from a single sample in a study of blood T cell repertoires in COVID-19 (dated by TCRdb to 2018 to 2021). To prepare the library, the immunoSEQ multiplex PCR assay was applied. The table comes from immuneACCESS by way of TCRdb, which keeps in-frame sequences with V and J called. Part of the clones is missing from these tables; in studies checked, under half for an unresolved V gene and the rest for unknown reasons. The table for this sample lists 250,000 to 350,000 clones; 75% to 90% of them were counted only once. In total, the top ten clones hold roughly 2.2% of the sample. Sequenced input: peripheral blood. Source of these receptors: a woman in her fifties or sixties who had recovered from COVID-19.

The chain employs TRBV7-8 and TRBJ2-3; 12 nucleotides line up with TRBD2. CDR3 size: 16 residues. V lost 4 bases and J lost 5; bases outside the gene matches: 7. CDR1 is SGHVS, CDR2 FQNEAQ, per germline. The CDR3 bases are TGTGCCAGCAGCTACGTACTAGCGGGGGGAGAAGATACGCAGTATTTT. Residues: CASSYVLAGGEDTQYF.

The CDR3 is CASSLNRGLSQETQYF. The CDR3 nucleotides read TGTGCCAGCAGCCTGAACAGGGGGCTTTCCCAAGAGACCCAGTACTTC. The chain uses TRBV7-2 and TRBJ2-5, with 9 bases identical to TRBD1. With V trimmed by 5 bases and J by 1 base, 8 bases remained unmatched. Germline V gene data show CDR1 as SGHTA and CDR2 as FQGNSA. The CDR3 contains 16 residues.

This chain joins TRBV19 and TRBJ1-3, with TRBD1 matching 10 bases. The CDR3 covers 16 residues. Germline V gene lookup returns CDR1 LNHDA and CDR2 SQIVND (reference sequence). V trimming: 5 bases; J trimming: 4 bases; junction bases outside the gene matches: 8. The CDR3 bases are TGTGCCAGTAGTTTGACTCCGGGACAGGGGGGAAACACCATATATTTT. Amino acids: CASSLTPGQGGNTIYF.

This clone has more than one count but fewer than ten. This chain uses TRBV7-2 with TRBJ1-1; D might be TRBD1 (5 bases). Between the trimmed V and J ends, which lost 5 bases and 1 base, there was a span of 14 bases. Per the germline V gene, CDR1 is SGHTA and CDR2 is FQGNSA. The CDR3 loop spans 15 amino acids. For the CDR3, the DNA is TGTGCCAGCAGCCGTACCTGGGGCCAGAACACTGAAGCTTTCTTT. Translated: CASSRTWGQNTEAFF.

This clone was seen a single time. The chain has TRBV27 and TRBJ2-5, with 11 bases lining up with TRBD1. Per the germline V gene, CDR1 is MNHEY and CDR2 is SMNVEV (reference sequence). CDR3 size: 16 residues. The J segment lost 2 bases and the V segment lost 6 bases, leaving 8 bases of the junction unmatched. The CDR3 spells CASRPWTGGLQETQYF. As DNA, the CDR3 is TGTGCCAGCAGACCATGGACAGGGGGCCTTCAAGAGACCCAGTACTTC.

The chain uses TRBV6-5 and TRBJ2-3, with a weak D call TRBD1 (5 bases). Between the trimmed V and J ends, which lost 0 bases and 6 bases, there was a span of 10 bases. This CDR3 is 14 amino acids long. CDR1 is MNHEY, CDR2 SVGAGI, per germline. CDR3: CASSYSLGADTQYF. The CDR3 bases are TGTGCCAGCAGTTACTCGTTAGGGGCGGATACGCAGTATTTT.

This sequence joins TRBV27 and TRBJ1-6, with TRBD1 as a possible D gene (5 bases). This CDR3 is built from 14 residues. V lost 4 bases, J lost 7 bases, and 11 bases lay in between. The V gene's germline CDR1 is MNHEY and CDR2 SMNVEV (reference sequence). This chain's CDR3 is CASSSLSGNSPLHF. The CDR3 coding sequence is TGTGCCAGCAGTTCACTATCAGGGAATTCACCCCTCCACTTT.

This clone has only one observation. The rearrangement joins TRBV16 to TRBJ1-5; 9 nucleotides line up with TRBD1. Trimming cost V 5 bases and J 6 bases; bases outside gene matches: 5. Germline V gene sequence: CDR1 KGHSY, CDR2 FQNENV. This CDR3 comprises 14 residues. The CDR3 reads CASSDRGKFQPQHF. Written as DNA, the CDR3 is TGTGCCAGCAGCGACAGGGGGAAATTTCAGCCCCAGCATTTT.

V is TRBV27 and J is TRBJ2-7; D perhaps matches TRBD1 (6 bases). Germline V gene sequence: CDR1 MNHEY, CDR2 SMNVEV (reference sequence). This CDR3 region has 13 residues. The chain's CDR3 is CASGTSVYYEQYF. CDR3 bases: TGTGCTTCCGGGACATCGGTTTACTACGAGCAGTACTTC.

The V gene is TRBV7-2, the J gene TRBJ2-7, with 14 bases aligning to TRBD2. Germline V gene lookup returns CDR1 SGHTA and CDR2 FQGNSA. The V and J ends lost 5 bases and 2 bases, in that order; junction bases with no gene match: 2. The CDR3 is 15 amino acids. This CDR3 reads CASSTGLAGAYEQYF. For the CDR3, the DNA is TGTGCCAGCAGCACGGGACTAGCGGGGGCCTACGAGCAGTACTTC.

In DNA form, the CDR3 reads TGTGCCAGCGGCCGGGGCGGGAGTTACGAGCAGTACTTC. Amino acid sequence: CASGRGGSYEQYF. This chain links TRBV25-1 with TRBJ2-7, with 7 bases aligning to TRBD2. Losses at the gene ends were 8 bases for V and 4 bases for J; bases not matched to a gene: 8. The CDR3 totals 13 residues. CDR1 is MGHDK and CDR2 is SYGVNS in the germline V gene.

The V call is TRBV19, the J call TRBJ2-1, with D possibly TRBD1 on 5 matching bases. The CDR3 spans 17 residues. Trimming stripped 3 bases from V and 0 bases from J, with 15 bases between. CDR1 and CDR2 (germline): LNHDA, SQIVND (reference sequence). In nucleotides, the CDR3 is TGTGCCAGTAGTATCCTACAGGCCTTGAGCTCCTACAATGAGCAGTTCTTC. Its translation is CASSILQALSSYNEQFF.

The chain recombines TRBV7-8 with TRBJ1-1, with D possibly being TRBD1 (5 bases). V dropped 5 bases and J dropped 10 bases, with 26 bases sitting between them. Germline values: CDR1 SGHVS, CDR2 FQNEAQ. The CDR3 is made up of 16 amino acids. CDR3 DNA sequence: TGTGCCAGCAGCCCCCAAGGGGCCCTTCGGGCATTGGGAGCTTTCTTT. This sequence encodes CASSPQGALRALGAFF.

In its sample, this clone was seen once. This chain joins TRBV10-3 and TRBJ2-6; no clear D. The V end lost 4 bases, the J end lost 2 bases, and 3 bases lay between the germline ends. Germline-derived CDR1 and CDR2 are ENHRY and SYGVKD. This CDR3 has 13 amino acids. The CDR3 nucleotides are TGTGCCATCAGTGGGCCTGGGGCCAACGTCCTGACTTTC. Residues: CAISGPGANVLTF.

This chain uses TRBV19 with TRBJ1-2; 7 positions match TRBD1. Unmatched junction bases numbered 13, after V lost 6 bases and J lost 6 bases. Germline loops: CDR1 LNHDA, CDR2 SQIVND (reference sequence). The length of the CDR3 is 15 residues. The CDR3 sequence: CASSTTTGSGNGYTF. In DNA form, the CDR3 reads TGTGCCAGTAGCACGACGACAGGGAGTGGTAATGGCTACACCTTC. The full variable domain, in which reference TRBV19 and TRBJ1-2 provide the parts outside the CDR3, is DGGITQSPKYLFRKEGQNVTLSCEQNLNHDAMYWYRQDPGQGLRLIYYSQIVNDFQKGDIAEGYSVSREKKESFPLTVTSAQKNPTAFYLCASSTTTGSGNGYTFGSGTRLTVV.

V is TRBV7-2 and J is TRBJ2-7; D is perhaps TRBD2 (6 bases). The V end lost 7 bases, the J end lost 0 bases, and 16 bases lay between the germline ends. The CDR3 consists of 15 residues. CDR1 and CDR2 (germline): SGHTA, FQGNSA. CDR3 sequence (DNA): TGTGCCAGCACCGTTAGCGGTCCCAGCTCCTACGAGCAGTACTTC. Amino acids: CASTVSGPSSYEQYF.

The rearrangement joins TRBV2 to TRBJ1-1; 12 bases fit TRBD1. CDR1 and CDR2 from the germline V gene are SNHLY and FYNNEI. This CDR3 has 18 residues. V trimming: 5 bases; J trimming: 3 bases; junction bases outside the gene matches: 13. CDR3 sequence reads: CASSFSGTGGFKDTEAFF. CDR3 in DNA: TGTGCCAGCAGTTTCTCCGGGACAGGGGGCTTCAAAGACACTGAAGCTTTCTTT.

The rearrangement joins TRBV28 to TRBJ2-4; 8 nucleotides align to TRBD2. The CDR3 length is 14 residues. Germline V CDR1 and CDR2: MDHEN, SYDVKM. V lost 8 bases to trimming and J lost 9 bases; unmatched junction nucleotides: 12. The CDR3 region is CASVSSGAGGIQYF. The CDR3 region has the DNA TGTGCCAGCGTGTCTAGTGGCGCGGGGGGCATTCAGTACTTC. Based on the CDR3 plus reference TRBV28 and TRBJ2-4, the full variable domain is DVKVTQSSRYLVKRTGEKVFLECVQDMDHENMFWYRQDPGLGLRLIYFSYDVKMKEKGDIPEGYSVSREKKERFSLILESASTNQTSMYLCASVSSGAGGIQYFGAGTRLSVL.

The V call is TRBV15, the J call TRBJ2-1, with 13 nucleotides matching TRBD2. The V gene's germline CDR1 is LNHNV and CDR2 YYDKDF (reference sequence). This CDR3 contains 16 residues. After removal of 4 bases from V and 9 bases from J, the junction contained 9 bases not matched to a gene. The CDR3 is CATSIRTSGRAGEQFF. CDR3 bases: TGTGCCACCAGCATAAGAACTAGCGGGAGGGCTGGTGAGCAGTTCTTC.

Written as DNA, the CDR3 is TGCGCCAGCAGCCAAGTTCCAGGGTCAACTAATGAAAAACTGTTTTTT. This translates into CASSQVPGSTNEKLFF. V is TRBV4-3 and J is TRBJ1-4; tentatively, D is TRBD1 (5 bases). V shed 1 base and J shed 0 bases, with 9 bases lying between them. CDR3 length equals 16 residues. Germline V gives CDR1 LGHNA, CDR2 YSLEER.

CDR3 residues: CASSLSRLGEQYF. Written as DNA, the CDR3 is TGTGCCAGCAGCTTATCTAGGCTTGGCGAGCAGTACTTC. The chain employs TRBV7-6 and TRBJ2-7; D not resolved. Germline CDR1 and CDR2: SGHVS and FNYEAQ. Trimming removed 2 bases at V and 6 bases at J, with 11 bases between. CDR3 length: 13 residues.

This chain joins TRBV13 and TRBJ1-2, with a possible D match to TRBD1 (6 bases). Germline values: CDR1 PRHDT, CDR2 FYEKMQ (reference sequence). The ends were cut back, 5 bases at V and 7 bases at J, with 14 bases in the middle. This CDR3 is built from 13 residues. The CDR3 bases are TGTGCCAGCAGCCCGCAGGGGAGGGTTGGCTACACCTTC. Its translation is CASSPQGRVGYTF.

The rearrangement links TRBV6-5 to TRBJ1-1; TRBD1 matches at 9 bases. The germline V gene has CDR1 MNHEY and CDR2 SVGAGI. V shed 4 bases, J shed 5 bases, and the junction held 2 bases outside the gene matches. This CDR3 comprises 13 residues. CDR3 region: CASSFDRGTEAFF. DNA of the CDR3: TGTGCCAGCAGTTTCGACAGGGGGACTGAAGCTTTCTTT.

The chain has TRBV28 and TRBJ1-5; 7 bases map to TRBD1. The V gene's germline CDR1 is MDHEN and CDR2 SYDVKM. With V trimmed by 8 bases and J by 5 bases, 6 bases remained unmatched. The CDR3 covers 13 residues. The CDR3 protein is CASSRTGHQPQHF. Here the CDR3 DNA reads TGTGCCAGCTCGCGGACAGGTCATCAGCCCCAGCATTTT.

This clone occurred many times. V is TRBV2 and J is TRBJ1-5; no clear D gene. Trimming cost V 3 bases and J 7 bases, with 10 bases left between them. The germline V gene encodes CDR1 SNHLY and CDR2 FYNNEI. The CDR3 is 13 amino acids. CDR3 region: CASSEYGRQPQHF. CDR3 in DNA: TGTGCCAGCAGTGAGTATGGGAGACAGCCCCAGCATTTT.

In regard to this clone: Because the CDR3's place on the DNA is in doubt, the DNA is left out and the CDR3 is given as listed by TCRdb. The chain joins TRBV6-5 to TRBJ2-1; the D call of TRBD1 is as the table states it, not checked on the DNA. Both ends counted, the CDR3 spans 12 residues. From germline, CDR1 is MNHEY and CDR2 SVGAGI. The CDR3 reads CASKDVGQGAFF.

V and J are TRBV24-1 and TRBJ2-1; the D gene is possibly TRBD1 (5 bases). V shed 3 bases and J shed 0 bases, with 8 bases lying between them. This CDR3 contains 15 residues. Germline CDR1 KGHDR, CDR2 SFDVKD. The CDR3 DNA follows: TGTGCCACCAGTGATCCCGACAGCTCCTACAATGAGCAGTTCTTC. Translated, it gives CATSDPDSSYNEQFF.

This chain links TRBV6-5 with TRBJ1-3; D possibly corresponds to TRBD1 (5 bases). CDR1 MNHEY and CDR2 SVGAGI come from the germline V gene. The V gene lost 0 bases and the J gene lost 2 bases, with 8 bases spanning the gap. There are 15 residues in the CDR3. CDR3: CASSYSDSPGNTIYF. Here the CDR3 DNA reads TGTGCCAGCAGTTACTCCGACAGCCCTGGAAACACCATATATTTT.

The chain has TRBV5-1 and TRBJ2-3, with 8 positions matching TRBD1. The CDR3 extends over 15 amino acids. J was trimmed by 1 base and V by 4 bases; bases with no gene match: 5. Germline V gene lookup returns CDR1 SGHRS and CDR2 YFSETQ. The CDR3 bases are TGCGCCAGCAGCGGCCTGACAGGGGGCACAGATACGCAGTATTTT. Its translation: CASSGLTGGTDTQYF.